This T cell receptor beta chain is from a study of blood T cell repertoires in COVID-19. V shed 6 bases and J shed 2 bases, with 8 bases lying between them. This CDR3 is 12 amino acids long. Germline V lookup: CDR1 LGHDT, CDR2 YNNKEL (reference sequence). Assay used: immunoSEQ multiplex PCR; TCRdb lists only in-frame clones, some missing. The sample includes under 110,000 clones, 84% of them seen just once. The sample taken for sequencing was peripheral blood. This receptor was taken from an older woman with acute or convalescent COVID-19. The rearrangement links TRBV3-1 (or the pseudogene TRBV3-2) to TRBJ2-7; no reliable D call. The CDR3 here is CASSQKTYEQYF. The CDR3, as DNA: TGTGCCAGCAGTCAGAAAACCTACGAGCAGTACTTC.